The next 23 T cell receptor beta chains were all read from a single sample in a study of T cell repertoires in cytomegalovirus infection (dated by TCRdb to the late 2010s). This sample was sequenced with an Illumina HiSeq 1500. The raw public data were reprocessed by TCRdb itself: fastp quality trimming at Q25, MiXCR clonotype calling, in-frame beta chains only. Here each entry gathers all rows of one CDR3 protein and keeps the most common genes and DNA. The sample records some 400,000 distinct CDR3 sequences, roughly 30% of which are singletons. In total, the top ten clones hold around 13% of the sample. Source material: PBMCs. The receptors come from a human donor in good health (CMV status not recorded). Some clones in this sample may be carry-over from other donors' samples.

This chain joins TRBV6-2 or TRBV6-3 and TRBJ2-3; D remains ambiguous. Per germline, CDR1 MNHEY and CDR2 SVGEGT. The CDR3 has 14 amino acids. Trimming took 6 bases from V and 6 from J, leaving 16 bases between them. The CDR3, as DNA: TGTGCCAGCAGCAACACAGAAACTCAGGATACGCAGTATTTT. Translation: CASSNTETQDTQYF.

The CDR3 reads CASSRGGRRAQADTQYF. The CDR3 DNA follows: TGTGCCAGCAGCCGGGGGGGACGGCGGGCTCAGGCAGATACGCAGTATTTT. This chain connects TRBV12-3 or TRBV12-4 to TRBJ2-3, with 8 positions matching TRBD2. Trimming took 6 bases from V and 4 from J; bases not matched to a gene: 15. The CDR3 is 17 residues long.

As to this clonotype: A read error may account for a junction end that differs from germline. The CDR3 spells CASSLDLRISYEQSF. CDR3 DNA: TGTGCCAGCAGCTTAGACCTCCGAATCTCCTACGAGCAGTCCTTC. The chain combines TRBV7-2 with TRBJ2-7; D ambiguous. The CDR3 spans 15 residues. CDR1 SGHTA and CDR2 FQGNSA come from the germline V gene.

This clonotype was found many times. CDR3 nucleotides: TGTGCCAGCAGTTTATACTCGAACACTGAAGCTTTCTTT. This gives the protein CASSLYSNTEAFF. The V call is TRBV28, the J call TRBJ1-1, with D hard to call. The CDR3 runs 13 residues. The V gene's germline CDR1 is MDHEN and CDR2 SYDVKM. Trimming took off 1 base at V and 1 base at J, with 4 bases between the two ends.

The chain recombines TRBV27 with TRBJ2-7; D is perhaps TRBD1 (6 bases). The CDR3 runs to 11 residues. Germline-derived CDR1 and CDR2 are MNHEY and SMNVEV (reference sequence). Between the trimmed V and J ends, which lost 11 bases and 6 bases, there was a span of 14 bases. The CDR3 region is CAGNRVCEQYF. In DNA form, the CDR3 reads TGTGCCGGGAACAGGGTCTGCGAGCAGTACTTC.

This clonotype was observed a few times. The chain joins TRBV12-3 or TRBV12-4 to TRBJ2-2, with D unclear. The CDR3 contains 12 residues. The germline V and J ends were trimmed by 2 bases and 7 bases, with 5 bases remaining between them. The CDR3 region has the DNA TGTGCCAGCAGTTTATACGGCGGGGAGCTGTTTTTT. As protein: CASSLYGGELFF.

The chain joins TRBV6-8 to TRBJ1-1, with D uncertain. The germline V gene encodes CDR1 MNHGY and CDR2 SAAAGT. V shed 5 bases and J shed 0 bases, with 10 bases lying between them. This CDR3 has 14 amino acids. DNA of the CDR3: TGTGCCAGCAGTGGACCTGCCCTGAACACTGAAGCTTTCTTT. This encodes CASSGPALNTEAFF.

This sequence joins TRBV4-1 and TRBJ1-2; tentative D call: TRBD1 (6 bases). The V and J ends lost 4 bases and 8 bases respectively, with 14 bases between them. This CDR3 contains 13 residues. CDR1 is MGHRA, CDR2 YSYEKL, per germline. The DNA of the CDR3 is TGCGCCAGCAGCCCCCCGGCAGGGGAAGGCTACACCTTC. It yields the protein CASSPPAGEGYTF.

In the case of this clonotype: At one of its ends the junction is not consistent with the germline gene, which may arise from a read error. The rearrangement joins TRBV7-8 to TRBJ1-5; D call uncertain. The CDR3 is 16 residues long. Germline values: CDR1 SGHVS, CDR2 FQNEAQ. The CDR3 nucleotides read TGTGCCAGCAGCTTATACGGCAGAAATAGCAATCAGCACCAGCATTTT. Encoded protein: CASSLYGRNSNQHQHF.

This CDR3 reads CASSIAGTGTSYEQYF. The CDR3 coding sequence is TGTGCCAGTAGTATTGCCGGGACAGGAACCTCCTACGAGCAGTACTTC. The chain couples TRBV19 to TRBJ2-7; TRBD1 aligns across 8 bases. V shed 3 bases and J 0 bases; nucleotides not matched to a gene: 7. The CDR3 extends over 16 amino acids. Germline V gene sequence: CDR1 LNHDA, CDR2 SQIVND (reference sequence).

CDR3 coding DNA: TGTGCCAGCAGCCCCCTGGGGGAGGGGCAACGGGAAAAACTGTTTTTT. It specifies CASSPLGEGQREKLFF. The chain links TRBV14 to TRBJ1-4; D possibly corresponds to TRBD1 (5 bases). V dropped 4 bases and J dropped 8 bases, with 20 bases sitting between them. The length of the CDR3 is 16 residues. Germline CDR1 SGHDN, CDR2 FVKESK.

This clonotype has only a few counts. The CDR3 nucleotides read TGTGCCAGCAGCCCCCCCCCAGACCAAGAGACCCAGTACTTC. This sequence encodes CASSPPPDQETQYF. The rearrangement links TRBV7-2 to TRBJ2-5; the D is unclear. This CDR3 has 14 residues. Deletions cut 5 bases from V and 0 bases from J, with 10 bases between. Germline V gene lookup returns CDR1 SGHTA and CDR2 FQGNSA.

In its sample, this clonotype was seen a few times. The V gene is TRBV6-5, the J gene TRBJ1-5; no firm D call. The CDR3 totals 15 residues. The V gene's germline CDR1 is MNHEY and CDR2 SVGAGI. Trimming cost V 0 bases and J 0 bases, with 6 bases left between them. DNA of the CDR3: TGTGCCAGCAGTTACTCGCGGGATAGCAATCAGCCCCAGCATTTT. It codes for CASSYSRDSNQPQHF.

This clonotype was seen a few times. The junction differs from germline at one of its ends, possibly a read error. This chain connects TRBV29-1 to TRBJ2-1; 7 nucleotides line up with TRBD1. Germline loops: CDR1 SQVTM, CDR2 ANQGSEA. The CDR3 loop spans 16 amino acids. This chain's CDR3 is CSVEGGPQGTYNEQFF. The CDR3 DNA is TGCAGCGTAGAAGGGGGTCCACAGGGGACCTACAATGAGCAGTTCTTC.

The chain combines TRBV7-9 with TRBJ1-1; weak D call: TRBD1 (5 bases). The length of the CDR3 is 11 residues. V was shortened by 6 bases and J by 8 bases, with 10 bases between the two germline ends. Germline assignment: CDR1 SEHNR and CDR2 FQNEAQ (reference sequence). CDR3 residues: CASSEQEEAFF. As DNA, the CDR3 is TGTGCCAGCAGTGAACAGGAGGAAGCTTTCTTT.

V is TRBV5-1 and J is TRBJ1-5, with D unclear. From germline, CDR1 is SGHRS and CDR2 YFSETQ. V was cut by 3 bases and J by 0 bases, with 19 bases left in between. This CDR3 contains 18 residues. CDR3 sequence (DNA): TGCGCCAGCAGCTCCACAAACCCATATCGACATAGCAATCAGCCCCAGCATTTT. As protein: CASSSTNPYRHSNQPQHF.

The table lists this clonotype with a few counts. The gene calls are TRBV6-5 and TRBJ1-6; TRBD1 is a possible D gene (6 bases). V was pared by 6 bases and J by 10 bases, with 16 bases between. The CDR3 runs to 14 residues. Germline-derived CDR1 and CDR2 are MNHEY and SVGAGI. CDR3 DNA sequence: TGTGCCAGCAGGTTGGGGGGCTCAGGGTCACCCCTCCACTTT. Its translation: CASRLGGSGSPLHF.

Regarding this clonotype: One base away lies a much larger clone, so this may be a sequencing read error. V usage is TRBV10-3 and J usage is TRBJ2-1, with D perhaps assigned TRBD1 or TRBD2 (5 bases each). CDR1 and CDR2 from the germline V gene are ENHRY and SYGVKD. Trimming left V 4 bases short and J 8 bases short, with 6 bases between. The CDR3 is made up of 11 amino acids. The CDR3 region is CAISVGDEQFF. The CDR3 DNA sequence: TGTGCCATCAGTGTGGGGGATGAGCAGTTCTTC.

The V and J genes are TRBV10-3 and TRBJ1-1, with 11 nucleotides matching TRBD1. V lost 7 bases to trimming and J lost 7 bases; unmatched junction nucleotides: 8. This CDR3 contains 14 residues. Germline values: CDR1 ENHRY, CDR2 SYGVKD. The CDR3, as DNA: TGTGCCATCACCTCAAGGGACAGGGGGGATGAAGCTTTCTTT. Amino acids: CAITSRDRGDEAFF.

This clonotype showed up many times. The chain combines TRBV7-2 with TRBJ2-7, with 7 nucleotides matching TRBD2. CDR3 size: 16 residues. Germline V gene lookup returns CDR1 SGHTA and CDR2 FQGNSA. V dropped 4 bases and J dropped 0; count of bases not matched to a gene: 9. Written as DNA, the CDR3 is TGTGCCAGCAGCTCAAAACCGGGACTAACCTCCTACGAGCAGTACTTC. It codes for CASSSKPGLTSYEQYF.

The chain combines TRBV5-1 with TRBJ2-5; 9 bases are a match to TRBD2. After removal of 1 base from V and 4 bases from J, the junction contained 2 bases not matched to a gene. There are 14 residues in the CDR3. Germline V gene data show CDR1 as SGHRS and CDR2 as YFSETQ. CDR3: CASSLLSGGETQYF. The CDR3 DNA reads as TGCGCCAGCAGCTTGCTTAGCGGGGGAGAGACCCAGTACTTC.

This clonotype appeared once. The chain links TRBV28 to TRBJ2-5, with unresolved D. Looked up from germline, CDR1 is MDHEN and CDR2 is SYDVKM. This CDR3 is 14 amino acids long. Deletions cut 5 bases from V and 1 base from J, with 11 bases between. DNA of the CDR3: TGTGCCAGCAGTCCCCGGGTCCTCCAAGAGACCCAGTACTTC. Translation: CASSPRVLQETQYF.

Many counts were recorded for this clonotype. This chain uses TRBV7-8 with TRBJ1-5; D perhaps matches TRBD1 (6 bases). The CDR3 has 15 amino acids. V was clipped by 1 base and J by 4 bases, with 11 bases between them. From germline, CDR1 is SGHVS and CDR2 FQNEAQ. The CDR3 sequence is CASSLGQANNQPQHF. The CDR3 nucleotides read TGTGCCAGCAGCTTAGGACAGGCGAATAATCAGCCCCAGCATTTT.